Each of the 8 T cell receptor beta chains below was sequenced from the same sample in a study of blood T cell repertoires in COVID-19. TCRdb's table, derived via immunoSEQ multiplex PCR, lists solely in-frame clones and lacks some. The sample holds tens of thousands of clones; roughly 89% are singletons and the top ten take 1.5% to 2%. Sequencing was carried out using peripheral blood. The receptor source for this set is a man under 40 with acute or convalescent COVID-19.

V usage is TRBV5-8 and J usage is TRBJ1-5; TRBD1 aligns across 7 bases. V shed 0 bases, J shed 2 bases, and the junction held 8 bases outside the gene matches. This CDR3 spans 17 amino acids. Germline V gene lookup returns CDR1 SGHTS and CDR2 YDEGEE. The CDR3 DNA is TGTGCCAGCAGCTTGGGTAGGGGGCGAGGTGGCAATCAGCCCCAGCATTTT. Translating gives CASSLGRGRGGNQPQHF.

This clone was detected a few times. Other DNA sequences in this sample translate to the same CDR3. This chain uses TRBV9 with TRBJ1-2, with TRBD1 matching over 7 bases. The germline gives CDR1 SGDLS, CDR2 YYNGEE. With 3 bases clipped from V and 4 bases from J, the junction kept 3 bases outside the gene matches. This CDR3 region has 13 residues. The CDR3 nucleotides are TGTGCCAGCAGCGGGGGGGACAGCTATGGCTACACCTTC. It is translated as CASSGGDSYGYTF.

The rearrangement uses TRBV13 and TRBJ1-2; D gene uncertain. Germline V gene data show CDR1 as PRHDT and CDR2 as FYEKMQ (reference sequence). The V and J ends lost 8 bases and 7 bases respectively, with 14 bases between them. The CDR3 is 12 amino acids. The CDR3 nucleotides are TGTGCCAGCGAAAGCGGACGGGTTGGCTACACCTTC. Translation: CASESGRVGYTF.

This rearrangement joins TRBV3-1 (or the pseudogene TRBV3-2) to TRBJ1-2; D gene ambiguous. The germline CDR1 and CDR2 sequences are LGHDT and YNNKEL (reference sequence). V was clipped by 4 bases and J by 2 bases, with 11 bases between them. This CDR3 is built from 14 residues. CDR3 DNA: TGTGCCAGCAGCCCAAAGTCACAAAACTATGGCTACACCTTC. It translates to CASSPKSQNYGYTF.

CDR3 protein: CASSFNRDWTEAFF. The CDR3 DNA is TGTGCCAGCAGTTTCAACAGGGATTGGACTGAAGCTTTCTTT. The rearrangement joins TRBV6-5 to TRBJ1-1; TRBD1 is a possible D gene (6 bases). V lost 4 bases and J lost 5, with 14 bases in between. The CDR3 extends over 14 amino acids. The V gene's germline CDR1 is MNHEY and CDR2 SVGAGI.

The chain joins TRBV7-3 to TRBJ2-2; no firm D call. Trimming shortened V by 1 base and J by 6 bases, and 12 bases separated the two germline ends. There are 15 residues in the CDR3. Germline loops: CDR1 SGHTA, CDR2 FQGTGA. The CDR3: CASSLSPLVAGELFF. CDR3 DNA sequence: TGTGCCAGCAGCTTAAGCCCGCTAGTAGCCGGGGAGCTGTTTTTT.

V and J are TRBV6-1 and TRBJ1-1; 7 bases agree with TRBD1. Per the germline V gene, CDR1 is MNHNS and CDR2 is SASEGT. CDR3 length: 14 amino acids. V was clipped by 3 bases and J by 5 bases; unmatched bases: 6. The CDR3 sequence: CASSDGTARTEAFF. CDR3 DNA: TGTGCCAGCAGTGACGGGACAGCGAGAACTGAAGCTTTCTTT.

The chain links TRBV29-1 to TRBJ2-1; 11 bases are a match to TRBD1. V was clipped by 4 bases and J by 7 bases; unmatched bases: 6. The CDR3 has 14 residues. CDR1 and CDR2 from the germline V gene are SQVTM and ANQGSEA. The CDR3 DNA reads as TGCAGCGTTGCGATCGGACAGGGGGCGAATGAGCAGTTCTTC. Translated, it gives CSVAIGQGANEQFF.